This T cell receptor beta chain emerged from a study of CD8 T cell repertoires and HIV-1 epitope variants. Study information: 1M T cells were kept uncultured as a baseline.

The table came from immunoSEQ multiplex PCR; TCRdb's copy has only in-frame clones and leaves some out. This table holds over 90,000 clones, roughly 81% found once. The V end lost 3 bases, the J end lost 5 bases, and 16 bases lay between the germline ends. CDR3 size: 15 residues. Germline assignment: CDR1 ENHRY and CDR2 SYGVKD. This receptor was taken from a male donor with HIV. The sequencing input was uncultured baseline CD8+ T cells from peripheral blood mononuclear cells (PBMCs). The J gene is TRBJ2-5, the V gene TRBV10-3; D perhaps matches TRBD2 (6 bases). The CDR3, as DNA: TGTGCCATCAGTGACGGGAAGGGACTGGGGGAGACCCAGTACTTC. This sequence encodes CAISDGKGLGETQYF.